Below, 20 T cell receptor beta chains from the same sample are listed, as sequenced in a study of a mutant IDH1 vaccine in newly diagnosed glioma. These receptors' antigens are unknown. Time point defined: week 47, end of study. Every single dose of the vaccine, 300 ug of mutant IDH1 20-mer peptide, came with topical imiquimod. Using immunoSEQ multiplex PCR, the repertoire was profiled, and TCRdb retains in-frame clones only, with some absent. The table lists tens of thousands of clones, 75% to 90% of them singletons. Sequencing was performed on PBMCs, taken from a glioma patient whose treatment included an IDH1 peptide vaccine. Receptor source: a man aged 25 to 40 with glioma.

CDR3 loop: CASSSQVGQQSYEQYF. Here the CDR3 DNA reads TGTGCCAGCAGCTCCCAGGTAGGACAGCAATCCTACGAGCAGTACTTC. V is TRBV13 and J is TRBJ2-7, with D possibly being TRBD1 (6 bases). Germline loops: CDR1 PRHDT, CDR2 FYEKMQ (reference sequence). The CDR3 totals 16 residues. Trimming took off 4 bases at V and 1 base at J, with 17 bases between the two ends.

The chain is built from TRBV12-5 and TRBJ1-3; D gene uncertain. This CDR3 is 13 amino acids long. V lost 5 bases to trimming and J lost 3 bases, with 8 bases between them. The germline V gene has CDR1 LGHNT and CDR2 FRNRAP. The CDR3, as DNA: TGTGCTAGTGGTGGAATACATGGAAACACCATATATTTT. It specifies CASGGIHGNTIYF. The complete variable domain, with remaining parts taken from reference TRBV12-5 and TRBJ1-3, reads DARVTQTPRHKVTEMGQEVTMRCQPILGHNTVFWYRQTMMQGLELLAYFRNRAPLDDSGMPKDRFSAEMPDATLATLKIQPSEPRDSAVYFCASGGIHGNTIYFGEGSWLTVV.

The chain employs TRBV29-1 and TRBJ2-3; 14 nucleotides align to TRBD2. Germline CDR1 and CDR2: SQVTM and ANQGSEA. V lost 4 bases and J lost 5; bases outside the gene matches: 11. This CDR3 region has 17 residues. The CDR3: CSVVKGLGTSGGDTQYF. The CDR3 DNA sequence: TGCAGCGTTGTAAAGGGACTTGGGACTAGCGGGGGAGATACGCAGTATTTT.

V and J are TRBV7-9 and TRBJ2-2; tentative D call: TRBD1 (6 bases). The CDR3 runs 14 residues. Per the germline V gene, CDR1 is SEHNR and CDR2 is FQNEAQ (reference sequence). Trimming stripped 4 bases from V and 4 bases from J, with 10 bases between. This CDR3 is CASSSDRFTGELFF. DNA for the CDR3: TGTGCCAGCAGCTCCGACAGGTTCACCGGGGAGCTGTTTTTT.

CDR3 in DNA: TGTGCCAGCAGCTTAGCAGGGGTAGGCAATCAGCCCCAGCATTTT. It codes for CASSLAGVGNQPQHF. The chain combines TRBV7-8 with TRBJ1-5; tentatively, D is TRBD1 (5 bases). The CDR3 has 15 residues. CDR1 and CDR2 (germline): SGHVS, FQNEAQ. Trimming took off 0 bases at V and 2 bases at J, with 8 bases between the two ends.

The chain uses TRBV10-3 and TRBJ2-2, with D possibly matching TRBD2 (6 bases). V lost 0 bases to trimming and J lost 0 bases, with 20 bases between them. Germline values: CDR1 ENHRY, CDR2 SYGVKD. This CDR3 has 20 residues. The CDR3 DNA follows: TGTGCCATCAGTGAGTCCGGGTTGGGGGACCGGACTACGAACACCGGGGAGCTGTTTTTT. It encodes CAISESGLGDRTTNTGELFF.

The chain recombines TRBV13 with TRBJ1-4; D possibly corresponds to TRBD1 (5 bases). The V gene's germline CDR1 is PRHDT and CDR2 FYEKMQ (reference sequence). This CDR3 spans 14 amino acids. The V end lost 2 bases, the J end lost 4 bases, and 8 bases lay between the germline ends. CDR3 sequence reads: CASSLQGYNEKLFF. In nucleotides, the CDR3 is TGTGCCAGCAGCTTACAGGGATATAATGAAAAACTGTTTTTT.

The CDR3 bases are TGTGCCAGCAGTGTTGATTTGTCGACACTGATGGGAAACACCATATATTTT. Translating gives CASSVDLSTLMGNTIYF. The chain recombines TRBV2 with TRBJ1-3, with D unclear. Trimming shortened V by 4 bases and J by 4 bases, and 20 bases separated the two germline ends. Per germline, CDR1 SNHLY and CDR2 FYNNEI. The CDR3 extends over 17 amino acids.

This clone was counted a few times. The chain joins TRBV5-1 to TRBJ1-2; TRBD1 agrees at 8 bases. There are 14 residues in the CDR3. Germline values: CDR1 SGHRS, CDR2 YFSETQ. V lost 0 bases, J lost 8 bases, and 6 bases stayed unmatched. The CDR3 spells CASSLGTGMGGYTF. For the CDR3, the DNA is TGCGCCAGCAGCTTGGGGACAGGGATGGGAGGCTACACCTTC.

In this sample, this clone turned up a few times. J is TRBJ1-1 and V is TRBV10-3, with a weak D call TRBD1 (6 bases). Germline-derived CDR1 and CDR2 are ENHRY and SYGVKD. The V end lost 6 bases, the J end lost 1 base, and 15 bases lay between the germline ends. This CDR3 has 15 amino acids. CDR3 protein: CAIRGRDTKNTEAFF. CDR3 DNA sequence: TGTGCCATCAGAGGACGGGACACTAAGAACACTGAAGCTTTCTTT.

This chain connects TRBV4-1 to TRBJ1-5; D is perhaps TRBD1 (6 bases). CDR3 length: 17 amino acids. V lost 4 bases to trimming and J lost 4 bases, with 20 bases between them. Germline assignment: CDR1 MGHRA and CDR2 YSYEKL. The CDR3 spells CASSLRGGGISNQPQHF. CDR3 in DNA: TGCGCCAGCAGCCTTCGTGGGGGGGGCATTAGTAATCAGCCCCAGCATTTT.

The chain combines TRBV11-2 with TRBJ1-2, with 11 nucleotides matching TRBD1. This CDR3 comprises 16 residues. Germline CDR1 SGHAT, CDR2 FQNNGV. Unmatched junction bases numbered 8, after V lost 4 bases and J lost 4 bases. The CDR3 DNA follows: TGTGCCAGCAGCTCTTACCGGGACAGGGGGATCTATGGCTACACCTTC. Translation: CASSSYRDRGIYGYTF.

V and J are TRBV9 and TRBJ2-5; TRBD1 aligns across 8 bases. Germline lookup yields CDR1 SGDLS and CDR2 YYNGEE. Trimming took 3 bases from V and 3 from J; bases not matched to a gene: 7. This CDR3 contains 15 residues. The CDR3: CASSGDRSSEETQYF. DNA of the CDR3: TGTGCCAGCAGCGGGGACAGGTCCTCTGAAGAGACCCAGTACTTC.

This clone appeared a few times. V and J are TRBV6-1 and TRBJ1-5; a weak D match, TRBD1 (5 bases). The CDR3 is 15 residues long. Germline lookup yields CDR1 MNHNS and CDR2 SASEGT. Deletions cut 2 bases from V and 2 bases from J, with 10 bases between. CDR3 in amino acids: CASSERGTGNQPQHF. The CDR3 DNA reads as TGTGCCAGCAGTGAAAGGGGAACGGGCAATCAGCCCCAGCATTTT.

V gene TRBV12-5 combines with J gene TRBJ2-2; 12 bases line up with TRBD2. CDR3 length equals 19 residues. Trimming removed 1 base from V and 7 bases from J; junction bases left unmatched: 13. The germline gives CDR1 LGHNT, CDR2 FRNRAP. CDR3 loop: CASGLGLAGALRMVGELFF. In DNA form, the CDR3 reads TGTGCTAGTGGTTTGGGACTAGCGGGGGCTCTTAGAATGGTCGGGGAGCTGTTTTTT.

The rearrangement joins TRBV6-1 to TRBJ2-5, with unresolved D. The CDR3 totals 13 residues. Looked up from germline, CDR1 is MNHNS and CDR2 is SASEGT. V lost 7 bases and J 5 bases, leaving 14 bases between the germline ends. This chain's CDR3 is CASTLGPVETQYF. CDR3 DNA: TGTGCCAGCACGCTGGGCCCGGTGGAGACCCAGTACTTC.

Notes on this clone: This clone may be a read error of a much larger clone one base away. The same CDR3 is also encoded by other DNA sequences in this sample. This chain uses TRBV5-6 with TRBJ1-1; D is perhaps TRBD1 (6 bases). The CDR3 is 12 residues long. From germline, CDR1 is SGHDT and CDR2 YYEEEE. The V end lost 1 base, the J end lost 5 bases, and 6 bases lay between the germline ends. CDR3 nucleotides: TGTGCCAGCAGCTTGAGGGGGACTGAAGCTTTCTTT. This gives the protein CASSLRGTEAFF.

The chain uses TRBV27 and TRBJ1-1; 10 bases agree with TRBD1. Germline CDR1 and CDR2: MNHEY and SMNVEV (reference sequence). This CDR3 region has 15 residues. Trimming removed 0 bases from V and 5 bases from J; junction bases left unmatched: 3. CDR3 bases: TGTGCCAGCAGTTTATCGGGGACAGGGGTTACTGAAGCTTTCTTT. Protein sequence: CASSLSGTGVTEAFF.

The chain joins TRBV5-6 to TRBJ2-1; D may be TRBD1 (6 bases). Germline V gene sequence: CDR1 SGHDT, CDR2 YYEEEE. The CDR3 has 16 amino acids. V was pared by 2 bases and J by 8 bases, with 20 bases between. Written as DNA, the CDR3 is TGTGCCAGCAGCTTTACGCCCAGGACAGCCTTAGATGAGCAGTTCTTC. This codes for CASSFTPRTALDEQFF.

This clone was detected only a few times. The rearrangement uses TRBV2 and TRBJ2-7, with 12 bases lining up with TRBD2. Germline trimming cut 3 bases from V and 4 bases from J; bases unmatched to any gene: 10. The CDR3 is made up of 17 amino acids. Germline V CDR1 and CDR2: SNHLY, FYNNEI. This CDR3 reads CASSDVLAGGWGYEQYF. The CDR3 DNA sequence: TGTGCCAGCAGTGACGTACTAGCGGGGGGATGGGGGTACGAGCAGTACTTC.